These 25 T cell receptor beta chains were sequenced from one sample in a study of shared clonotypes between healthy human individuals. Sequencing used immunoSEQ multiplex PCR; TCRdb keeps in-frame clones, though not all of them. The sample includes roughly 1,500,000 clones, 97% to 99% of them seen just once. Material for sequencing was naive CD4+ T cells sorted from blood. Subset specified: CD45RA+ positively selected. The receptors shown here come from a man aged 30 to 39 in good health.

V is TRBV10-1 and J is TRBJ2-1; 9 bases line up with TRBD1. The V and J ends lost 5 bases and 1 base, in that order; junction bases with no gene match: 3. The CDR3 is made up of 15 amino acids. CDR1 and CDR2 from the germline V gene are WNHNN and SYGVQD (reference sequence). The CDR3 DNA follows: TGCGCCAGCAGTACCGGGACAGGGTCCTACAATGAGCAGTTCTTC. Protein: CASSTGTGSYNEQFF.

This rearrangement joins TRBV7-2 to TRBJ1-5; possible D gene TRBD1, 5 bases. The germline V gene has CDR1 SGHTA and CDR2 FQGNSA. V was trimmed by 6 bases and J by 5 bases, leaving 14 bases between them. The CDR3 contains 14 residues. The CDR3 spells CASRNTGAHQPQHF. Written as DNA, the CDR3 is TGTGCCAGCAGAAATACCGGGGCCCATCAGCCCCAGCATTTT.

This sequence joins TRBV7-3 and TRBJ2-1, with 7 positions matching TRBD2. V gave up 2 bases and J gave up 0 bases; unmatched junction bases: 16. The CDR3 extends over 20 amino acids. Germline assignment: CDR1 SGHTA and CDR2 FQGTGA. The CDR3 reads CASSLPTKTSPGGSYNEQFF. The CDR3 DNA follows: TGTGCCAGCAGCTTACCCACAAAAACTAGCCCGGGGGGCTCCTACAATGAGCAGTTCTTC.

This chain connects TRBV5-1 to TRBJ1-1; the D gene is possibly TRBD1 (5 bases). V lost 1 base, J lost 1 base, and 8 bases lay in between. Germline lookup yields CDR1 SGHRS and CDR2 YFSETQ. The CDR3 spans 14 residues. Here the CDR3 DNA reads TGCGCCAGCAGCTTGACAGGACCGAACACTGAAGCTTTCTTT. This translates into CASSLTGPNTEAFF.

CDR3 sequence reads: CAWSVRGGYGYTF. DNA for the CDR3: TGTGCCTGGAGTGTTCGTGGGGGTTATGGCTACACCTTC. This chain connects TRBV30 to TRBJ1-2; tentative D call: TRBD1 (5 bases). CDR1 GTSNPN and CDR2 SVGIG come from the germline V gene (reference sequence). V gave up 0 bases and J gave up 5 bases, with 10 bases separating them. The CDR3 sequence is 13 residues long.

The chain links TRBV28 to TRBJ2-7; no reliable D call. Germline CDR1 is MDHEN and CDR2 is SYDVKM. This CDR3 has 15 residues. V shed 5 bases and J shed 3 bases, with 17 bases lying between them. CDR3 DNA sequence: TGTGCCAGCAGTACGGACGGAAATGTTCTCTACGAGCAGTACTTC. Protein product: CASSTDGNVLYEQYF.

V usage is TRBV18 and J usage is TRBJ2-2; 10 bases agree with TRBD2. Germline V lookup: CDR1 KGHSH, CDR2 LQKENI. CDR3 length equals 15 residues. The J segment lost 6 bases and the V segment lost 3 bases, leaving 4 bases of the junction unmatched. The CDR3 bases are TGTGCCAGCTCACCCCTAGCGGGAGTCCCCGGGGAGCTGTTTTTT. Translation gives CASSPLAGVPGELFF.

The chain joins TRBV6-5 to TRBJ2-1, with 8 bases identical to TRBD2. The germline CDR1 and CDR2 sequences are MNHEY and SVGAGI. This CDR3 has 15 residues. The J segment lost 3 bases and the V segment lost 6 bases, leaving 7 bases of the junction unmatched. CDR3 region: CASRGLVYNYNEQFF. The CDR3 DNA follows: TGTGCCAGCAGGGGACTAGTTTACAACTACAATGAGCAGTTCTTC.

The chain couples TRBV27 to TRBJ2-6, with D hard to call. This CDR3 region has 16 residues. Trimming took 3 bases from V and 0 from J, leaving 9 bases between them. Germline loops: CDR1 MNHEY, CDR2 SMNVEV (reference sequence). CDR3 nucleotide sequence: TGTGCCAGCAGTTTTTCTCAACACTCTGGGGCCAACGTCCTGACTTTC. Translation gives CASSFSQHSGANVLTF. The complete variable domain, with remaining parts taken from reference TRBV27 and TRBJ2-6, reads EAQVTQNPRYLITVTGKKLTVTCSQNMNHEYMSWYRQDPGLGLRQIYYSMNVEVTDKGDVPEGYKVSRKEKRNFPLILESPSPNQTSLYFCASSFSQHSGANVLTFGAGSRLTVL.

This chain links TRBV18 with TRBJ1-5; D is unresolved. The CDR3 runs 16 residues. Germline V lookup: CDR1 KGHSH, CDR2 LQKENI. V lost 4 bases, J lost 6 bases, and 19 bases lay in between. Here the CDR3 DNA reads TGTGCCAGCTCACAACTCGCGCAGGTAGAGGGTCAGCCCCAGCATTTT. It specifies CASSQLAQVEGQPQHF.

Comment on this clone: The same CDR3 arises from other DNA sequences in this sample as well. The V and J genes are TRBV7-2 and TRBJ2-3; TRBD1 agrees at 7 bases. The CDR3 length is 15 residues. Germline assignment: CDR1 SGHTA and CDR2 FQGNSA. Trimming at V came to 1 base and at J to 2 bases, leaving 3 bases not matched to a gene. The CDR3 reads CASSLGTGDTDTQYF. In nucleotides, the CDR3 is TGTGCCAGCAGCTTAGGGACAGGAGACACAGATACGCAGTATTTT.

The rearrangement uses TRBV18 and TRBJ2-1; D not resolved. CDR3 length equals 11 residues. The V gene's germline CDR1 is KGHSH and CDR2 LQKENI. V dropped 7 bases and J dropped 10 bases, with 11 bases sitting between them. CDR3 bases: TGTGCCAGCTTAAAAAGCCAAGAGCAGTTCTTC. It codes for CASLKSQEQFF.

The V gene is TRBV7-7, the J gene TRBJ2-5, with a tentative D call TRBD2 (6 bases). The CDR3 is 14 amino acids. V lost 4 bases and J 0 bases, leaving 9 bases between the germline ends. Germline V gene lookup returns CDR1 SSHAT and CDR2 FNYEAQ (reference sequence). CDR3 sequence: CASSSAGYQETQYF. In DNA, the CDR3 is TGTGCCAGCAGCTCCGCGGGGTACCAAGAGACCCAGTACTTC.

The chain joins TRBV11-1 to TRBJ2-1; D possibly matches TRBD1 or TRBD2 (6 bases each). This CDR3 region has 15 residues. In germline, CDR1 is SGHAT, CDR2 FQDESV (reference sequence). V dropped 4 bases and J dropped 2 bases, with 12 bases sitting between them. For the CDR3, the DNA is TGTGCCAGCAGCTCGGGGGCAGGGACCTACAATGAGCAGTTCTTC. Its protein is CASSSGAGTYNEQFF.

The V and J genes are TRBV28 and TRBJ2-7, with no clear D. V lost 2 bases and J 7 bases, leaving 9 bases between the germline ends. Germline CDR1 reads MDHEN; CDR2 reads SYDVKM. This CDR3 is 12 amino acids long. CDR3 coding DNA: TGTGCCAGCAGTTTACTGGCTAGGGAGCAGTACTTC. Amino acid sequence: CASSLLAREQYF.

This chain links TRBV18 with TRBJ1-4, with a tentative D call TRBD1 (5 bases). The germline gives CDR1 KGHSH, CDR2 LQKENI. V was trimmed by 3 bases and J by 8 bases, leaving 13 bases between them. The CDR3 spans 14 residues. The CDR3 protein is CASSPRGLGEKLFF. DNA of the CDR3: TGTGCCAGCTCACCGCGGGGGTTGGGAGAAAAACTGTTTTTT. Supplemented by reference TRBV18 and TRBJ1-4, the full variable domain reads NAGVMQNPRHLVRRRGQEARLRCSPMKGHSHVYWYRQLPEEGLKFMVYLQKENIIDESGMPKERFSAEFPKEGPSILRIQQVVRGDSAAYFCASSPRGLGEKLFFGSGTQLSVL.

The V gene is TRBV18, the J gene TRBJ2-2; D is undetermined. Germline V gives CDR1 KGHSH, CDR2 LQKENI. There are 16 residues in the CDR3. Between the trimmed V and J ends, which lost 3 bases and 1 base, there was a span of 12 bases. CDR3 DNA: TGTGCCAGCTCACCCAGAGAGATTCTGAACACCGGGGAGCTGTTTTTT. This sequence encodes CASSPREILNTGELFF. Looking up the rest from reference TRBV18 and TRBJ2-2 gives the full variable domain: NAGVMQNPRHLVRRRGQEARLRCSPMKGHSHVYWYRQLPEEGLKFMVYLQKENIIDESGMPKERFSAEFPKEGPSILRIQQVVRGDSAAYFCASSPREILNTGELFFGEGSRLTVL.

The rearrangement uses TRBV28 and TRBJ1-4; 10 bases line up with TRBD1. This CDR3 has 16 amino acids. The V and J ends lost 2 bases and 6 bases, in that order; junction bases with no gene match: 6. CDR1 MDHEN and CDR2 SYDVKM come from the germline V gene. As DNA, the CDR3 is TGTGCCAGCAGTTTACTCACCGGGACAGGGGATGAAAAACTGTTTTTT. Protein sequence: CASSLLTGTGDEKLFF.

The chain couples TRBV29-1 to TRBJ2-7; 11 bases map to TRBD2. V lost 5 bases and J lost 3; bases outside the gene matches: 6. From germline, CDR1 is SQVTM and CDR2 ANQGSEA. The CDR3 runs to 14 residues. CDR3 sequence reads: CSVFTSGSHYEQYF. The CDR3 DNA reads TGCAGCGTTTTCACTAGCGGGAGTCACTACGAGCAGTACTTC.

The chain combines TRBV5-8 with TRBJ1-2, with D hard to call. Trimming left V 0 bases short and J 4 bases short, with 7 bases between. Germline V gene data show CDR1 as SGHTS and CDR2 as YDEGEE. CDR3 length: 13 residues. CDR3 sequence reads: CASSLGQVYGYTF. The CDR3 DNA is TGTGCCAGCAGCTTGGGCCAGGTCTATGGCTACACCTTC.

The chain carries TRBV2 and TRBJ2-3; TRBD2 aligns across 9 bases. J gave up 2 bases and V 4 bases, and 7 bases lay outside the gene matches. CDR3 length: 16 amino acids. CDR1 is SNHLY and CDR2 is FYNNEI in the germline V gene. CDR3 sequence: CASSALAGTSTDTQYF. The CDR3 DNA follows: TGTGCCAGCAGTGCTCTAGCGGGGACTTCCACAGATACGCAGTATTTT.

This chain connects TRBV7-2 to TRBJ1-1, with D maybe TRBD1 (6 bases). Germline V gene data show CDR1 as SGHTA and CDR2 as FQGNSA. This CDR3 spans 14 amino acids. Trimming left V 3 bases short and J 4 bases short, with 12 bases between. The CDR3 here is CASSFGGLGTEAFF. CDR3 DNA sequence: TGTGCCAGCAGCTTTGGGGGGCTCGGCACTGAAGCTTTCTTT.

The CDR3 DNA is TGTGCCAGCAGCTTGGGTAGGTTAGCGGGATGGGACAATGAGCAGTTCTTC. Amino acids: CASSLGRLAGWDNEQFF. The chain combines TRBV11-2 with TRBJ2-1, with 8 nucleotides matching TRBD2. The germline gives CDR1 SGHAT, CDR2 FQNNGV. V trimming: 3 bases; J trimming: 5 bases; junction bases outside the gene matches: 12. The CDR3 loop spans 17 amino acids.

The J gene is TRBJ2-1, the V gene TRBV7-2, with D perhaps TRBD2 (5 bases). CDR1 is SGHTA and CDR2 is FQGNSA in the germline V gene. V was cut by 1 base and J by 0 bases, with 7 bases left in between. This CDR3 region has 15 residues. CDR3 loop: CASSLDGSSYNEQFF. The CDR3 coding sequence is TGTGCCAGCAGCTTAGATGGGAGCTCCTACAATGAGCAGTTCTTC.

The V call is TRBV4-1, the J call TRBJ2-3, with D perhaps matching TRBD1 or TRBD2 (6 bases each). CDR1 and CDR2 (germline): MGHRA, YSYEKL. The CDR3 is made up of 17 amino acids. V gave up 4 bases and J gave up 5 bases, with 22 bases separating them. CDR3: CASSPSQLAEGGDTQYF. CDR3 bases: TGCGCCAGCAGCCCCTCCCAGTTAGCGGAGGGGGGAGATACGCAGTATTTT.